The sequence of this T cell receptor (beta chain) was determined in a study of blood T cell repertoires in COVID-19. About the study: Italy, Spain and the United States were the sources of the convalescent and acute COVID-19 samples. PBMCs, B-cell-depleted T cells, or T cells provided the cDNA or gDNA that made up the material.

CDR1 and CDR2 (germline): MNHEY, SVGEGT. V was trimmed by 2 bases and J by 5 bases, leaving 7 bases between them. This CDR3 contains 14 residues. The data were produced by immunoSEQ multiplex PCR, yet TCRdb's version contains in-frame clones alone and is incomplete. Altogether about 120,000 clones are present, roughly 79% being singletons, with the ten largest covering 10%. The rearrangement uses TRBV6-2 or TRBV6-3 and TRBJ1-6; D is uncertain. The sequence came from a human donor in a cohort sampled during active COVID-19. The sequenced material came from peripheral blood. The CDR3 nucleotides read TGTGCCAGCAGTTACGGGCATAATAATTCACCCCTCCACTTT. Translating gives CASSYGHNNSPLHF.